Listed below are T cell receptor beta chains from one sample, sequenced in a study of CD8 T cells in Susac syndrome. TCRdb recomputed calls from the immunoSEQ multiplex PCR reads with MiXCR, one row per CDR3 protein. The table records tens of thousands of distinct CDR3 sequences, 94% of them present only once. Sequenced input: CD8+ T cells from PBMCs. The receptors come from a human donor with Susac syndrome. The CDR3 runs from the conserved cysteine through the conserved F or W. Fields, in order: CDR3 protein, J gene, V gene, CDR3 length.

CDR3 protein: CAWSLGTRGGEQYF
J gene: TRBJ2-7
V gene: TRBV30
CDR3 length: 14

CDR3 protein: CASSLRRGAPEQYF
J gene: TRBJ2-7
V gene: TRBV5-6
CDR3 length: 14

CDR3 protein: CASSYEGTEAFF
J gene: TRBJ1-1
V gene: TRBV6-5
CDR3 length: 12

CDR3 protein: CSVEVWGLQGAGGSYEQYF
J gene: TRBJ2-7
V gene: TRBV29-1
CDR3 length: 19

CDR3 protein: CASSYSSSGGETQYF
J gene: TRBJ2-5
V gene: TRBV6-5
CDR3 length: 15

CDR3 protein: CASSGILRDEQFF
J gene: TRBJ2-1
V gene: TRBV2
CDR3 length: 13

CDR3 protein: CASSSITKGASPTDTQYF
J gene: TRBJ2-3
V gene: TRBV13
CDR3 length: 18

CDR3 protein: CSVEERGFEQYF
J gene: TRBJ2-7
V gene: TRBV29-1
CDR3 length: 12

CDR3 protein: CASRPRDTYEQYF
J gene: TRBJ2-7
V gene: TRBV5-6
CDR3 length: 13

CDR3 protein: CASSQVAGSYEQYF
J gene: TRBJ2-7
V gene: TRBV3-1
CDR3 length: 14

CDR3 protein: CASGRDRVHEQYF
J gene: TRBJ2-7
V gene: TRBV27
CDR3 length: 13

CDR3 protein: CASSSLGLIYNEQFF
J gene: TRBJ2-1
V gene: TRBV7-9
CDR3 length: 15

CDR3 protein: CASSFVGLNTEAFF
J gene: TRBJ1-1
V gene: TRBV27
CDR3 length: 14

CDR3 protein: CASSYSASSPLHF
J gene: TRBJ1-6
V gene: TRBV6-5
CDR3 length: 13

CDR3 protein: CASSFTTDTQYF
J gene: TRBJ2-3
V gene: TRBV28
CDR3 length: 12

CDR3 protein: CASSSQPGAHREQYF
J gene: TRBJ2-7
V gene: TRBV6-5
CDR3 length: 15

CDR3 protein: CASSPGTDPKTGQFF
J gene: TRBJ2-1
V gene: TRBV28
CDR3 length: 15

CDR3 protein: CASSVPTGELFF
J gene: TRBJ2-2
V gene: TRBV6-1
CDR3 length: 12

CDR3 protein: CSVEWTGRETQYF
J gene: TRBJ2-5
V gene: TRBV29-1
CDR3 length: 13

CDR3 protein: CASSPTSGKGNEQFF
J gene: TRBJ2-1
V gene: TRBV3-1
CDR3 length: 15

CDR3 protein: CASSQEGRGTQYF
J gene: TRBJ2-3
V gene: TRBV14
CDR3 length: 13

CDR3 protein: CSVEGRGGTYNEQFF
J gene: TRBJ2-1
V gene: TRBV29-1
CDR3 length: 15

CDR3 protein: CASSLQGTDNEQFF
J gene: TRBJ2-1
V gene: TRBV5-1
CDR3 length: 14

CDR3 protein: CASSESAGLETQYF
J gene: TRBJ2-5
V gene: TRBV2
CDR3 length: 14

CDR3 protein: CASSQDSRANYGYTF
J gene: TRBJ1-2
V gene: TRBV6-2/TRBV6-3
CDR3 length: 15

CDR3 protein: CSAGDRGSSYEQYF
J gene: TRBJ2-7
V gene: TRBV20-1
CDR3 length: 14

CDR3 protein: CASSTTGFGSTGELFF
J gene: TRBJ2-2
V gene: TRBV6-5
CDR3 length: 16

CDR3 protein: CASSTPGPPPHF
J gene: TRBJ1-5
V gene: TRBV19
CDR3 length: 12

CDR3 protein: CASSPGPGQGVWPSYEQYF
J gene: TRBJ2-7
V gene: TRBV19
CDR3 length: 19

CDR3 protein: CATSGPYSYEQYF
J gene: TRBJ2-7
V gene: TRBV12-3/TRBV12-4
CDR3 length: 13

CDR3 protein: CASSLLADLYNEQFF
J gene: TRBJ2-1
V gene: TRBV28
CDR3 length: 15

CDR3 protein: CASSQSGRWADTQYF
J gene: TRBJ2-3
V gene: TRBV9
CDR3 length: 15

CDR3 protein: CASSIGSSNQPQHF
J gene: TRBJ1-5
V gene: TRBV19
CDR3 length: 14

CDR3 protein: CASGDPGTSGPIRDEQYF
J gene: TRBJ2-7
V gene: TRBV27
CDR3 length: 18

CDR3 protein: CASSFSGTRASYEQYF
J gene: TRBJ2-7
V gene: TRBV5-1
CDR3 length: 16

CDR3 protein: CASSPPDRAYNEQFF
J gene: TRBJ2-1
V gene: TRBV18
CDR3 length: 15

CDR3 protein: CASSPTSGKQFF
J gene: TRBJ2-1
V gene: TRBV5-6
CDR3 length: 12

CDR3 protein: CASSPQTSGSGEQYF
J gene: TRBJ2-7
V gene: TRBV12-3/TRBV12-4
CDR3 length: 15

CDR3 protein: CSARDHQEQYF
J gene: TRBJ2-7
V gene: TRBV20-1
CDR3 length: 11

CDR3 protein: CATEGPPDNEQFF
J gene: TRBJ2-1
V gene: TRBV6-2/TRBV6-3
CDR3 length: 13

CDR3 protein: CASSSRELAGGGTQYF
J gene: TRBJ2-5
V gene: TRBV28
CDR3 length: 16

CDR3 protein: CASSSPGRNSGANVLTF
J gene: TRBJ2-6
V gene: TRBV11-1
CDR3 length: 17

CDR3 protein: CASSEGSVTNF
J gene: TRBJ1-3
V gene: TRBV25-1
CDR3 length: 11

CDR3 protein: CASSPQNYMDNEQFF
J gene: TRBJ2-1
V gene: TRBV12-3/TRBV12-4
CDR3 length: 15

CDR3 protein: CASSVEEGIGMGYTF
J gene: TRBJ1-2
V gene: TRBV9
CDR3 length: 15

CDR3 protein: CASSQDLGPWPQHF
J gene: TRBJ1-5
V gene: TRBV3-1
CDR3 length: 14

CDR3 protein: CASSLGQGTNEQYF
J gene: TRBJ2-7
V gene: TRBV27
CDR3 length: 14

CDR3 protein: CASSQDLDNEQFF
J gene: TRBJ2-1
V gene: TRBV3-1
CDR3 length: 13

CDR3 protein: CASSSGQSYEQYF
J gene: TRBJ2-7
V gene: TRBV7-9
CDR3 length: 13

CDR3 protein: CASSYVGQTYEQYF
J gene: TRBJ2-7
V gene: TRBV6-5
CDR3 length: 14

CDR3 protein: CASSYPGGASNTEAFF
J gene: TRBJ1-1
V gene: TRBV6-6
CDR3 length: 16